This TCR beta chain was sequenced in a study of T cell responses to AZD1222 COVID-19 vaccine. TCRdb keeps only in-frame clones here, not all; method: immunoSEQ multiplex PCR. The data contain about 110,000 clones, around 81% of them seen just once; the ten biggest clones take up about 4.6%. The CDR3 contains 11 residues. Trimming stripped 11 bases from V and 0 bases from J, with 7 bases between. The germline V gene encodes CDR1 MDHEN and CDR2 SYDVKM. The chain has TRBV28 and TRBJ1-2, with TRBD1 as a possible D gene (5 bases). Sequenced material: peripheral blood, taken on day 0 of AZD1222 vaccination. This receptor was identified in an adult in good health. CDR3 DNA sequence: TGTGCCGTCAGGGCTAACTATGGCTACACCTTC. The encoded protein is CAVRANYGYTF.